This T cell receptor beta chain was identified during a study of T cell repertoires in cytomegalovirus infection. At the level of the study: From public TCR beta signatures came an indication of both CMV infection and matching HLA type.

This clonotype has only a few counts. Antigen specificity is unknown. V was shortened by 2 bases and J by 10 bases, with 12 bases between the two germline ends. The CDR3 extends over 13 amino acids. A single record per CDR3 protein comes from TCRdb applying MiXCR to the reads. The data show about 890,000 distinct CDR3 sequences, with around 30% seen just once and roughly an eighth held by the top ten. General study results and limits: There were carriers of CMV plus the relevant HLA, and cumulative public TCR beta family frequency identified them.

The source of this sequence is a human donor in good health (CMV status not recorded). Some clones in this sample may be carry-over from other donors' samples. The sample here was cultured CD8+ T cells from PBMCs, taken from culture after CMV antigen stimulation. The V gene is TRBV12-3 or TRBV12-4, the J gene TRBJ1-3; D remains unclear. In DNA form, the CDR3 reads TGTGCCAGCAGTTTACCCCCCGGGAGGACCATATATTTT. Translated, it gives CASSLPPGRTIYF.